This section outlines one T cell receptor (beta chain) sequence together with its context. The data stem from a study of blood T cell repertoires in COVID-19. For the study at large: Material from acute and convalescent COVID-19 was sourced from the United States, Italy and Spain.

Study members were between 18 and 89 years old and lived in around 24 US regions. Participants' own reports of clinical history determined their cohort assignment. The germline gives CDR1 KGHSH, CDR2 LQKENI. The CDR3 spans 17 residues. J lost 7 bases, V lost 2 bases, and 14 bases had no gene match. Per the study methods: Estimation of nucleated cell counts relied on the amplification of reference gene primers. TCRdb's copy holds only in-frame clones and misses some; the assay was immunoSEQ multiplex PCR. The D gene and trimming were derived from the DNA, and the V and J assignments and clone size from that table. This table holds 200,000 to 250,000 clones, 80% to 90% found once.

Sequencing was performed on PBMCs or T cells enriched from blood (not recorded which). The chain combines TRBV18 with TRBJ1-2; 9 nucleotides agree with TRBD1. This receptor was taken from a woman aged 45-60 years who had been exposed to COVID-19. CDR3 bases: TGTGCCAGCTCACCAAGCCACGGACAGGGGACAGGATCTGGCTACACCTTC. Amino acids: CASSPSHGQGTGSGYTF.